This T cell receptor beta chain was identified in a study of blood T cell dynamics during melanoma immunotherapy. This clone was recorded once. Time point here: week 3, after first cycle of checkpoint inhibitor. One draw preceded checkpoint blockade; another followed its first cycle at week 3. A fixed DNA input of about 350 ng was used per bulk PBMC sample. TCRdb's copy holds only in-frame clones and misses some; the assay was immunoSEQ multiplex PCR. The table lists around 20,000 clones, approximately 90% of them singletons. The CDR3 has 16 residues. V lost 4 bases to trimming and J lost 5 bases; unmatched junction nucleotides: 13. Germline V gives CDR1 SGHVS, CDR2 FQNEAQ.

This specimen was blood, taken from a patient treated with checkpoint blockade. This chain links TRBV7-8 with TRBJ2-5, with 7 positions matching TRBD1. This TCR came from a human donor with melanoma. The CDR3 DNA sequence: TGTGCCAGCAGCTCATCAGAGATGACAGGGCTCGAGACCCAGTACTTC. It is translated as CASSSSEMTGLETQYF.